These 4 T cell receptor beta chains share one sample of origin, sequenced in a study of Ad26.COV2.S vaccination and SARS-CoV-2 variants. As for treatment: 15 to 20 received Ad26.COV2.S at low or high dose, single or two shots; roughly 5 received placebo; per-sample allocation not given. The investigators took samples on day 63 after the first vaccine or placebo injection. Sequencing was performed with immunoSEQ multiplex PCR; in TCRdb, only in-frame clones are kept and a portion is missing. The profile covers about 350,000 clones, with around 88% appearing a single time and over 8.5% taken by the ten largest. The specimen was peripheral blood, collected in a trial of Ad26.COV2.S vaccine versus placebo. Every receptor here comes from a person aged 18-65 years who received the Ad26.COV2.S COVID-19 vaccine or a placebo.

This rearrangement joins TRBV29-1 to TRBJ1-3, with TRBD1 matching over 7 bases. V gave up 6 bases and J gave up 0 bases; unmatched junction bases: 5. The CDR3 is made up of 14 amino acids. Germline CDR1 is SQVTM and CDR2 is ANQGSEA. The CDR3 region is CSVSGQDSGNTIYF. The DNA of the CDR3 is TGCAGCGTCTCCGGACAGGACTCTGGAAACACCATATATTTT. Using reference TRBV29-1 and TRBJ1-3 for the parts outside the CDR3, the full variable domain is SAVISQKPSRDICQRGTSLTIQCQVDSQVTMMFWYRQQPGQSLTLIATANQGSEATYESGFVIDKFPISRPNLTFSTLTVSNMSPEDSSIYLCSVSGQDSGNTIYFGEGSWLTVV.

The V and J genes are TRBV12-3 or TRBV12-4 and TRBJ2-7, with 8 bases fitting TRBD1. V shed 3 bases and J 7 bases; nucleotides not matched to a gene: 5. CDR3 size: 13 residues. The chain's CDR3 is CASSLGQDGEQYF. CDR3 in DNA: TGTGCCAGCAGTTTGGGACAGGACGGTGAGCAGTACTTC.

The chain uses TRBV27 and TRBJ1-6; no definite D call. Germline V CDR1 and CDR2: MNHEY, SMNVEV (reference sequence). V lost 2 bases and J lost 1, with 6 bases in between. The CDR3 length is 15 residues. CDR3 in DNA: TGTGCCAGCAGTTTAGTCAATTCCTATAATTCACCCCTCCACTTT. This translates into CASSLVNSYNSPLHF.

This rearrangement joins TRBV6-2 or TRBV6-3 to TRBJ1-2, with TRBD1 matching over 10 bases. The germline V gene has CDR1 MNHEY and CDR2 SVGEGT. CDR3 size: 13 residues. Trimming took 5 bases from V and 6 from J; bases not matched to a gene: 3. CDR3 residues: CASSTGTGDGYTF. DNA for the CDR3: TGTGCCAGCAGTACCGGGACAGGGGATGGCTACACCTTC.